The 13 T cell receptor beta chains below were found in one sample sequenced in a study of lymphopenia after photon versus proton radiotherapy. Data came from immunoSEQ multiplex PCR; TCRdb stores just in-frame clones and leaves some out. This table holds 25,000 to 35,000 clones, 75% to 90% found once. This specimen was peripheral blood, taken from a patient treated with photon-based radiotherapy. These receptors all stem from a woman aged 45-65 years with pancreatic cancer.

The gene calls are TRBV19 and TRBJ1-5; D perhaps matches TRBD1 (5 bases). The CDR3 has 14 residues. V was trimmed by 5 bases and J by 4 bases, leaving 12 bases between them. Germline V gene data show CDR1 as LNHDA and CDR2 as SQIVND (reference sequence). The chain's CDR3 is CASSASGGNQPQHF. The CDR3, as DNA: TGTGCCAGTAGTGCCTCGGGGGGGAATCAGCCCCAGCATTTT.

The genes are TRBV5-4 and TRBJ2-3, with a weak D call TRBD2 (5 bases). Germline V gene lookup returns CDR1 SGHNT and CDR2 YYREEE (reference sequence). Trimming stripped 3 bases from V and 3 bases from J, with 14 bases between. This CDR3 is built from 15 residues. The CDR3 loop is CASSSLVRRTDTQYF. The CDR3 DNA sequence: TGTGCCAGCAGCTCCCTAGTTCGGAGGACAGATACGCAGTATTTT.

This chain joins TRBV7-6 and TRBJ2-2; TRBD2 aligns across 10 bases. This CDR3 is 16 amino acids long. Germline CDR1 is SGHVS and CDR2 is FNYEAQ. The V segment lost 3 bases and the J segment 1 base; nucleotides outside the gene matches: 2. The CDR3 sequence: CASSFWTSGNTGELFF. CDR3 coding DNA: TGTGCCAGCAGCTTCTGGACTAGCGGGAACACCGGGGAGCTGTTTTTT.

V and J are TRBV25-1 and TRBJ1-2; D gene uncertain. CDR1 and CDR2 (germline): MGHDK, SYGVNS. V dropped 1 base and J dropped 4 bases, with 10 bases sitting between them. CDR3 size: 14 residues. CDR3 bases: TGTGCCAGCAGTGAATGGATTGGAGGCTATGGCTACACCTTC. This translates into CASSEWIGGYGYTF.

The J gene is TRBJ2-7, the V gene TRBV5-1, with 13 positions matching TRBD2. The germline V gene has CDR1 SGHRS and CDR2 YFSETQ. V gave up 3 bases and J gave up 6 bases; unmatched junction bases: 9. This CDR3 has 16 residues. The CDR3 DNA sequence: TGCGCCAGCAGCTCTCGGACTAGCGGGAGCTATGTCGAGCAGTACTTC. Translating gives CASSSRTSGSYVEQYF.

Remarks on this clone: Relative to the germline gene, one junction end is altered; a read error may explain this. This rearrangement joins TRBV20-1 to TRBJ2-7, with TRBD2 matching 11 bases. Germline CDR1 and CDR2: DFQATT and SNEGSKA (reference sequence). CDR3 length: 11 residues. In nucleotides, the CDR3 is TGCAGTACTAGCGGGAGTTACGAGCAGTACTTC. This gives the protein CSTSGSYEQYF.

The V gene is TRBV2, the J gene TRBJ1-2, with D perhaps TRBD1 (6 bases). CDR3 length: 15 amino acids. Germline V gene sequence: CDR1 SNHLY, CDR2 FYNNEI. Trimming pared 8 bases from V and 1 base from J, leaving 17 bases between. The CDR3 protein is CASDPQGTLNYGYTF. The CDR3 region has the DNA TGTGCCAGCGATCCGCAGGGGACCCTTAACTATGGCTACACCTTC.

The chain couples TRBV19 to TRBJ1-1, with a tentative D call TRBD1 (5 bases). V was cut by 1 base and J by 0 bases, with 12 bases left in between. The CDR3 has 16 amino acids. Germline lookup yields CDR1 LNHDA and CDR2 SQIVND (reference sequence). The CDR3 bases are TGTGCCAGTAGTATAGCTTTGGGGACTTTGAACACTGAAGCTTTCTTT. Translating gives CASSIALGTLNTEAFF.

This chain links TRBV6-1 with TRBJ1-1; D is uncertain. V gave up 3 bases and J gave up 3 bases, with 17 bases separating them. CDR3 size: 16 residues. CDR1 and CDR2 (germline): MNHNS, SASEGT. The DNA of the CDR3 is TGTGCCAGCAGTGAGACGACGATGGGGTGGGACACTGAAGCTTTCTTT. It translates to CASSETTMGWDTEAFF.

This chain connects TRBV6-5 to TRBJ1-2; D gene unclear. Germline values: CDR1 MNHEY, CDR2 SVGAGI. The CDR3 is made up of 11 amino acids. The V and J ends lost 2 bases and 7 bases respectively, with 5 bases between them. The CDR3 protein is CASSYRGGYTF. The DNA for the CDR3 is TGTGCCAGCAGTTACAGAGGTGGCTACACCTTC.

This sequence joins TRBV30 and TRBJ1-4, with TRBD1 matching 7 bases. This CDR3 contains 13 residues. Germline V lookup: CDR1 GTSNPN, CDR2 SVGIG (reference sequence). Unmatched junction bases numbered 4, after V lost 1 base and J lost 8 bases. This CDR3 reads CAWSASGGEKLFF. The CDR3 DNA is TGTGCCTGGAGTGCCTCAGGGGGGGAAAAACTGTTTTTT.

The gene calls are TRBV19 and TRBJ2-1; D not resolved. This CDR3 comprises 14 residues. Looked up from germline, CDR1 is LNHDA and CDR2 is SQIVND (reference sequence). Trimming took off 1 base at V and 7 bases at J, with 11 bases between the two ends. The CDR3 sequence: CASSIAGPENEQFF. CDR3 nucleotide sequence: TGTGCCAGTAGTATAGCCGGCCCAGAGAATGAGCAGTTCTTC.

This rearrangement joins TRBV10-2 to TRBJ2-3; 12 bases agree with TRBD2. The germline V gene has CDR1 WSHSY and CDR2 SAAADI. The CDR3 runs 17 residues. V was clipped by 2 bases and J by 3 bases; unmatched bases: 6. Here the CDR3 DNA reads TGCGCCAGCAGTGAGAGGGCTAGCGGGAGGGAAACAGATACGCAGTATTTT. Encoded protein: CASSERASGRETDTQYF.